This TCR beta chain is from a study of T cell responses to AZD1222 COVID-19 vaccine. The J segment lost 2 bases and the V segment lost 5 bases, leaving 8 bases of the junction unmatched. Per germline, CDR1 MNHEY and CDR2 SVGAGI. The CDR3 sequence is 15 residues long. Profiled with immunoSEQ multiplex PCR; TCRdb holds only in-frame clones, not every one. The table records some 120,000 clones, 75% to 90% of them present only once. The sequencing used peripheral blood, collected 28 days after the second AZD1222 dose. The chain is built from TRBV6-5 and TRBJ2-7, with 8 nucleotides matching TRBD1. This TCR was recovered from an adult who received the AZD1222 COVID-19 vaccine. This CDR3 reads CASSRFLQGAYEQYF. DNA for the CDR3: TGTGCCAGCAGTCGGTTCTTACAGGGGGCCTACGAGCAGTACTTC.